This T cell receptor beta chain was identified in a study of human T cells and chemical hapten exposure. Time point noted: patch test 1, 2 weeks after DPC sensitization. Regarding treatment: therapeutic diphenylcyclopropenone sensitization with weekly scalp DPC. CDR3 length equals 16 residues. Deletions cut 4 bases from V and 1 base from J, with 14 bases between. The germline V gene encodes CDR1 KGHSH and CDR2 LQKENI. TCRdb itself ran the RACE reads through MiXCR, one entry per CDR3 protein. The sample yields 85,000 or so distinct CDR3 sequences, about 10% seen once. The gene calls are TRBV18 and TRBJ2-4; a possible D gene is TRBD1 (6 bases). Sequenced here: whole blood, sampled in connection with sensitization to the hapten diphenylcyclopropenone (DPC). The clonotype comes from a woman aged 50 to 65 with alopecia areata. Some clones in this sample may be carry-over from other donors' samples. CDR3 protein: CASSLNREMAKNIQYF. DNA of the CDR3: TGTGCCAGCTCACTCAACAGGGAGATGGCCAAAAACATTCAGTACTTC.